What follows describes a single T cell receptor (beta chain). Its antigen is undetermined. A multiplex PCR was run with 60 Vbeta primers and 13 Jbeta primers. Assay: immunoSEQ multiplex PCR; the TCRdb copy retains only in-frame clones and omits some. The repertoire has 180,000 or so clones, under 85% of them found once; the top ten carry about 3.1%. The entry originates in a study of cytomegalovirus exposure and HLA in healthy donors. Study findings and constraints: In a later analysis, around 18,000 TCR beta sequences were associated with HLA alleles at 0.05 false discovery rate.

Sequencing was done on a sample of PBMCs. The source of this sequence is a female donor in good health and CMV-seronegative.

The chain's CDR3 is CASNPGTSGGYEQYF. CDR3 bases: TGCGCCAGCAATCCCGGGACTAGCGGGGGCTACGAGCAGTACTTC. J is TRBJ2-7 and V is TRBV10-1; 14 bases are a match to TRBD2. This CDR3 spans 15 amino acids. Germline lookup yields CDR1 WNHNN and CDR2 SYGVQD (reference sequence). The V and J ends lost 7 bases and 3 bases, in that order; junction bases with no gene match: 5.